The rows below give T cell receptor beta chains drawn from one sample of a study of T-cell memory formation after mild COVID-19. TCRdb re-called the 5' RACE reads through MiXCR, storing one row per CDR3 protein. The repertoire consists of roughly 560,000 distinct CDR3 sequences, with roughly 22% occurring once and the leading ten covering around an eighth. Sequenced sample: PBMCs or a T cell subset sorted from them (not recorded which). The receptors stem from an adult woman who had mild COVID-19 (a few samples of this study predate the infection). Cell type and time point are not known. Each CDR3 is given without its conserved first and last residue. Fields, in order: CDR3 protein, V gene, clone size. Some rows mark clone size as missing; the rest say once, few, many or name a class of expanded clone.

ASSYTHGTGEQF,TRBV6-5,many
ASSFSGQKYNEQF,TRBV7-9,.
ASSFGIAGAYNEQF,TRBV5-1,few
ASSLAQGRESEQF,TRBV5-6,.
ASSQFQSTEAF,TRBV3-1,.
ASSATEGSRYGYT,TRBV2,.
ASSYSAAHYGYT,TRBV6-2/TRBV6-3,.
ASSSLVDRVEQY,TRBV7-6,.
ASSQGQGAVDTQY,TRBV3-1,.
ASSIAGNTNEQF,TRBV19,once
ASSSTAEQY,TRBV7-4,.
ASSPSSGGANEQF,TRBV18,.
ASSARQGSPYEQY,TRBV21-1,.
SARGPGLAGGRYEQY,TRBV20-1,few
ASSPWAQGNQPQH,TRBV5-6,many
ASSGTSTGELF,TRBV7-3,.
ASSQVPGEVYEQY,TRBV3-1,.
ASSPAGLAGGAEQF,TRBV12-3/TRBV12-4,many
AWNLGRGGHEQY,TRBV30,once